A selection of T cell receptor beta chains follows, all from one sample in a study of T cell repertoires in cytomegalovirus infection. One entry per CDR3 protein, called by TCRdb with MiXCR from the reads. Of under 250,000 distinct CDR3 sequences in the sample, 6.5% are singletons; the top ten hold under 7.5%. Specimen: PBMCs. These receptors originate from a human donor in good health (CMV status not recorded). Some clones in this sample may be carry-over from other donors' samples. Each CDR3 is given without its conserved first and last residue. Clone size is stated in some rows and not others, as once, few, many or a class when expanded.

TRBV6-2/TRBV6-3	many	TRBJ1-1	ASYRGTEAF
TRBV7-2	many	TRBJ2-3	ASSLGGGAADTQY
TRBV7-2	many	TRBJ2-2	ASSYLGGASSGELF
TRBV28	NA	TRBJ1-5	ASSLSRGPQH
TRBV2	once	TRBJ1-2	TSSDSAGFGYT
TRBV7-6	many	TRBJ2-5	ASSNPGQGRETQY
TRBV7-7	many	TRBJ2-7	ASSLQVGGYEQY
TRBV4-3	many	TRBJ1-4	ASSQRVSNEKLF
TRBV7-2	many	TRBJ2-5	ASSSGLTQETQY
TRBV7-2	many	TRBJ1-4	ASSPTGMTNEKLF
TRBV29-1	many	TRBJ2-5	SVERWGETQY
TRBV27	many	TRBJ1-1	ASSDLTVNTEAF
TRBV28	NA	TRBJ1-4	ASSTYDREMAKLF
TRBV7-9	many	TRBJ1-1	ASSLARKNTEAF
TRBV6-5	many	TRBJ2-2	ASSYFGPNTGELF
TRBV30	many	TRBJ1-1	AGTVYTEAF
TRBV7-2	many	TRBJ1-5	ASSSQGADQPQH
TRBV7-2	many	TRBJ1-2	ASSPSDGLYGYT
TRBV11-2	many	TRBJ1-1	ASRTLDAGTEAF
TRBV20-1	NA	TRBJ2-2	SAKTGAPGELF
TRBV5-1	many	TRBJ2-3	ASSLRGGGSRATDTQY
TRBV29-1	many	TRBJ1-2	SVWGEREGYT
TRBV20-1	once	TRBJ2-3	SAFRPGDTQY
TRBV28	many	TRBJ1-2	ASSPPGQAYGYT
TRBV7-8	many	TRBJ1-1	ASSLVTPRRTEAF
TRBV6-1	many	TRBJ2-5	ASSLPGGPGTQY
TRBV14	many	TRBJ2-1	ASSQESAGAYNEQF
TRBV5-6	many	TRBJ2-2	ASSLVGVLNTGELF
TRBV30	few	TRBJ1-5	AWSFRDDQPQH
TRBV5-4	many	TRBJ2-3	ASSLDGYGTDTQY
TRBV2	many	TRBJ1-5	ASSERGSNQPQH